This TCR beta chain was profiled in a study of T cell responses to AZD1222 COVID-19 vaccine. CDR3 length: 13 amino acids. CDR1 and CDR2 (germline): SGHDT, YYEEEE. The V gene lost 0 bases and the J gene lost 12 bases, with 16 bases spanning the gap. Sequenced by immunoSEQ multiplex PCR; TCRdb stores in-frame clones only, minus some. Here the sample spans around 97,000 clones, about 90% being singletons. This receptor was identified in an adult in good health. The chain employs TRBV5-6 and TRBJ2-7; D is unclear. The sample here was peripheral blood, taken on day 0 of AZD1222 vaccination. The DNA of the CDR3 is TGTGCCAGCAGCTTGGTGGGTGCGGAGCACCCGTACTTC. Its protein is CASSLVGAEHPYF.